The present T cell receptor (beta chain) was sequenced within a study of Ad26.COV2.S vaccination and SARS-CoV-2 variants. The wider study: Among those in the COV1001 Ad26.COV2.S trial arm was the donor. Study results and caveats: In vaccinated individuals, spike-specific CD8+ and CD4+ T cell responses reportedly displayed substantial breadth.

The trim removed 7 bases at V and 2 bases at J, leaving 8 bases unmatched. CDR3 length: 16 residues. Per germline, CDR1 WSHSY and CDR2 SAAADI. Treatment specified: around 19 received Ad26.COV2.S at low or high dose, single or two shots; roughly five received placebo; per-sample allocation not given. Vaccine and placebo recipients were sampled on day 63 after the first injection. TCRdb keeps only in-frame clones here, not all; method: immunoSEQ multiplex PCR. The table shows approximately 300,000 clones, with approximately 86% occurring only once. This clone was counted between two and nine times. Its antigen is unidentified.

Sample: peripheral blood, taken in a trial of Ad26.COV2.S vaccine versus placebo. The genes are TRBV10-2 and TRBJ2-3; 11 bases line up with TRBD2. The receptor comes from a person between 18 and 60 years old who received the Ad26.COV2.S COVID-19 vaccine or a placebo. As DNA, the CDR3 is TGCGCCAGCACCAACACTAGCGGGAGACCCACAGATACGCAGTATTTT. Its protein is CASTNTSGRPTDTQYF.